The rows below give T cell receptor beta chains drawn from one sample of a study of vaccination and CD4 T cells after COVID-19. Their antigens remain unidentified. TCRdb fed the PCR reads into MiXCR, producing one record per CDR3 protein. The repertoire includes fewer than 20,000 distinct CDR3 sequences, approximately 50% of them detected once, and 4.9% sits in the top ten. Material: CD4+ T cells from blood, cultured in vitro, obtained before SARS-CoV-2 vaccination. All receptors come from a human donor who had recovered from COVID-19. Each CDR3 is given without its conserved first and last residue. Each record gives: J gene, V gene, CDR3 protein.

j_call: TRBJ1-5; v_call: TRBV11-3; cdr3_aa: ASSLDRTAAQH
j_call: TRBJ2-7; v_call: TRBV20-1; cdr3_aa: SARSLQGGDRDEQY
j_call: TRBJ1-6; v_call: TRBV4-1; cdr3_aa: ASSQDLPGNYSPLH
j_call: TRBJ2-4; v_call: TRBV12-3/TRBV12-4; cdr3_aa: ASSLRRARNIQY
j_call: TRBJ2-5; v_call: TRBV20-1; cdr3_aa: SARPGETQY
j_call: TRBJ2-4; v_call: TRBV7-4; cdr3_aa: ASSLGLQGWAKNIQY
j_call: TRBJ1-4; v_call: TRBV27; cdr3_aa: ASSLNYAIEKLF
j_call: TRBJ1-2; v_call: TRBV12-3/TRBV12-4; cdr3_aa: ASSPGLRYGYT
j_call: TRBJ2-1; v_call: TRBV19; cdr3_aa: ASSIVTSGYNEQF
j_call: TRBJ1-5; v_call: TRBV19; cdr3_aa: ASSISLGSNQPQH
j_call: TRBJ1-2; v_call: TRBV20-1; cdr3_aa: SARRGDGYT
j_call: TRBJ2-5; v_call: TRBV7-2; cdr3_aa: ASSFRLAGAGGTQY
j_call: TRBJ1-5; v_call: TRBV20-1; cdr3_aa: SARDVSHDNQPQH
j_call: TRBJ2-5; v_call: TRBV18; cdr3_aa: ASSPGTSETQY
j_call: TRBJ2-1; v_call: TRBV20-1; cdr3_aa: SASPLAGGPYNEQF
j_call: TRBJ2-5; v_call: TRBV20-1; cdr3_aa: SAGTGAGKETQY
j_call: TRBJ1-1; v_call: TRBV6-1; cdr3_aa: ASSPVGTEAF
j_call: TRBJ1-2; v_call: TRBV20-1; cdr3_aa: SARDRGANYGYT
j_call: TRBJ2-2; v_call: TRBV7-7; cdr3_aa: ASSSGVNTGELF
j_call: TRBJ2-2; v_call: TRBV9; cdr3_aa: ASSVGQYTGELF
j_call: TRBJ2-7; v_call: TRBV25-1; cdr3_aa: ASRLGGYEQY
j_call: TRBJ1-2; v_call: TRBV5-4; cdr3_aa: ASTSGGFNYGYT
j_call: TRBJ1-3; v_call: TRBV20-1; cdr3_aa: SATQGVLNTIY
j_call: TRBJ1-2; v_call: TRBV20-1; cdr3_aa: SAPGIRYGYT
j_call: TRBJ1-1; v_call: TRBV6-1; cdr3_aa: ASKRREGGTEAF
j_call: TRBJ1-5; v_call: TRBV20-1; cdr3_aa: SARDMRWGQVNQPQH
j_call: TRBJ2-1; v_call: TRBV20-1; cdr3_aa: SARDLHSGAYNEQF
j_call: TRBJ2-2; v_call: TRBV7-8; cdr3_aa: ASSLVESGELF
j_call: TRBJ2-3; v_call: TRBV5-1; cdr3_aa: ASSLVADTQY
j_call: TRBJ1-1; v_call: TRBV29-1; cdr3_aa: SVLGGGTEAF
j_call: TRBJ2-2; v_call: TRBV24-1; cdr3_aa: ATSDNHGGLNTGELF
j_call: TRBJ2-2; v_call: TRBV10-3; cdr3_aa: AISAPNTGELF
j_call: TRBJ2-7; v_call: TRBV6-1; cdr3_aa: ASTLTSGRAGEQY
j_call: TRBJ2-5; v_call: TRBV7-2; cdr3_aa: ASSLRAGTSGRETQY
j_call: TRBJ1-2; v_call: TRBV7-2; cdr3_aa: ASSLGGGSGYT
j_call: TRBJ2-7; v_call: TRBV7-9; cdr3_aa: ASSLGSYEQY
j_call: TRBJ1-3; v_call: TRBV20-1; cdr3_aa: SASTGYSGNTIY
j_call: TRBJ2-7; v_call: TRBV10-3; cdr3_aa: AISERAPYEQY
j_call: TRBJ2-7; v_call: TRBV11-3; cdr3_aa: ASSSRNRGPYEQY
j_call: TRBJ1-5; v_call: TRBV19; cdr3_aa: ASSIVLGGQPQH
j_call: TRBJ1-4; v_call: TRBV15; cdr3_aa: ATRRGRANEKLF
j_call: TRBJ2-3; v_call: TRBV2; cdr3_aa: ARGTGLSFGTDTQY
j_call: TRBJ2-3; v_call: TRBV6-5; cdr3_aa: ASSYSLWTDTQY
j_call: TRBJ2-5; v_call: TRBV27; cdr3_aa: ASSQRGGRETQY
j_call: TRBJ1-6; v_call: TRBV7-3; cdr3_aa: ASSLTGPGASPLH
j_call: TRBJ1-5; v_call: TRBV27; cdr3_aa: ASSRGNQPKH
j_call: TRBJ1-2; v_call: TRBV5-1; cdr3_aa: ASSDRVNVGYT
j_call: TRBJ2-5; v_call: TRBV7-7; cdr3_aa: ASSPGLAGETQY
j_call: TRBJ2-5; v_call: TRBV11-2; cdr3_aa: ASSFPSEGLAGGRQY
j_call: TRBJ1-1; v_call: TRBV2; cdr3_aa: ASSPDSNTEAF
j_call: TRBJ1-5; v_call: TRBV19; cdr3_aa: ASSMGAGSQPQH
j_call: TRBJ2-3; v_call: TRBV11-1; cdr3_aa: ASSQSGGPGTDTQY
j_call: TRBJ1-1; v_call: TRBV18; cdr3_aa: ASSPRLVGPLNTEAF
j_call: TRBJ2-2; v_call: TRBV7-2; cdr3_aa: ASSLVWRLNTGEPF
j_call: TRBJ1-1; v_call: TRBV19; cdr3_aa: ASSRGQENTEAF
j_call: TRBJ1-1; v_call: TRBV2; cdr3_aa: ASTREMNTEAF
j_call: TRBJ1-2; v_call: TRBV7-2; cdr3_aa: ASSSGTSEGYT
j_call: TRBJ2-3; v_call: TRBV30; cdr3_aa: AWGSGRDTQY
j_call: TRBJ1-2; v_call: TRBV28; cdr3_aa: ASRLTRGTSYGYT